This T cell receptor beta chain was captured by sequencing in a study of OX40 agonist ivuxolimab in advanced cancers. Study-wide findings and caveats: Compared with others, partial responders at 0.1-3.0 mg/kg displayed clonal expansion among the lowest.

Comment on this clone: No antigen is known for it.

The protocol was immunoSEQ multiplex PCR, while the TCRdb copy is restricted to in-frame clones and leaves out a portion. The data contain 50,000 to 60,000 clones, under 90% of them singletons. Anyone with autoimmune disease history or systemic immunosuppression was excluded. There are 14 residues in the CDR3. V dropped 2 bases and J dropped 5 bases, with 13 bases sitting between them. The V gene's germline CDR1 is MNHNY and CDR2 SVGAGI (reference sequence). The source material was CD4+ or CD8+ T cells sorted from blood, sampled in a trial of the OX40 agonist ivuxolimab. This clonotype was sampled from an adult with an advanced solid tumor such as melanoma, head and neck, liver or kidney cancer. This chain joins TRBV6-6 and TRBJ2-7, with D unresolved. The CDR3 is CASSYLGSGHEQYF. The CDR3, as DNA: TGTGCCAGCAGTTACCTCGGGTCCGGGCACGAGCAGTACTTC.